This T cell receptor (beta chain) was observed in a study of shared clonotypes between healthy human individuals. Overall study findings and caveats: Four donors had about 5.1% of their naive CD4 clonotypes in common.

Trimming left V 3 bases short and J 5 bases short, with 16 bases between. Germline V gives CDR1 MGHDK, CDR2 SYGVNS. This CDR3 is built from 15 residues. Donors comprised healthy HIV-negative adults lacking recent acute infections or vaccinations. Division of CD4+ cells produced a CD45RA+ naive subset and a CD45RA-negative memory subset. Profiled with immunoSEQ multiplex PCR; TCRdb holds only in-frame clones, not every one. This sample has 400,000 to 600,000 clones; approximately 95% occur once, and the top ten carry 0.05% to 0.07%. About this clone itself: What it recognizes is unknown.

The source of this sequence is a woman aged 25 to 39 in good health. V usage is TRBV25-1 and J usage is TRBJ2-5; a weak D match, TRBD1 (6 bases). Sequencing was performed on naive CD4+ T cells sorted from blood. Specified subset: CD45RA+ positively selected. CDR3 bases: TGTGCCAGCAGTGATACGGGGCGCAGGGGCGAGACCCAGTACTTC. This encodes CASSDTGRRGETQYF.